This paragraph covers one T cell receptor (beta chain) sequence. This clone appeared a single time. The target of this receptor is not known. No clone much larger than this one lies a single base away; base qualities are absent. The immunoSEQ Assay, a bias-controlled multiplex PCR, was used to amplify TCRbeta CDR3 regions from genomic DNA. The authors' analysis ran thus. Nucleated cell counts per sample were estimated from amplification of reference gene primers within the assay. To quantify the absolute abundance of each unique TCRbeta CDR3 rearrangement, sequence reads were collapsed and filtered. For each sample, productive Simpson clonality was calculated as the square root of Simpson's diversity index over productive rearrangements. TCRdb limited this immuneACCESS table to in-frame rearrangements with V and J called. A share of clones is missing; checked studies link under half to unresolved V genes, and the rest is unexplained. The V and J calls and clone size come from that table; D and trimming were worked out from the DNA. The sample contains about 130,000 clones, approximately 86% of them found a single time. Of the sample, under 2.5% falls within the top ten clones.

These data belong to a study of blood T cell repertoires in COVID-19 (TCRdb year 2020). Regarding the research as a whole: Collaborator samples came from the United States, Italy and Spain and covered acute and convalescent phases of COVID-19. Where available, HLA class I and class II types were obtained from metadata supplied by the sample provider rather than from assay-based typing. Deeply sampled blood TCRbeta repertoires from subjects exposed to, actively infected with, or recovered from COVID-19 were included in the dataset. Nearly every sample came with metadata listing a de-identified subject ID, COVID-19 status, age in years and sex. The samples were drawn from two sources: the first 160 participants of the ongoing ImmuneRACE study, and over 1,000 subjects contributed by 6 global collaborators. The repertoires were released in a freely available public database meant as a resource for research on the immune response to SARS-CoV-2. The material from the prospective study consisted of cDNA or gDNA derived from T cells, B-cell-depleted T cells, or PBMCs.

Enrolling through a virtual design, the prospective study's participants ranged in age from about 18 to 89 years and lived across 24 United States geographic areas. Cohort assignment in the prospective study relied on participant-reported clinical history from a screening survey and a study questionnaire. For ImmuneRACE Cohort 3, a participant was defined as recovered based on two consecutive negative NP/OP PCR tests, clearance by a healthcare professional, or resolution of symptoms. Mobile phlebotomists in the prospective study collected whole blood, serum and a nasopharyngeal or oropharyngeal swab from every participant. Over a roughly 2-month period, participants in the prospective study had the option of providing additional blood draws and questionnaires. Blood samples from the prospective study were shipped frozen or at room temperature prior to DNA extraction. Summary of the overall study and its limitations: Clinical and demographic metadata were provided uncurated, with the amount varying by source and participant.

The source is a woman aged 50 to 65 who had recovered from COVID-19. Sequencing was carried out using PBMCs or T cells enriched from blood (not recorded which).

CDR3 loop: CASRLRPPDRFYNEQFF. The DNA sequence is TGTGCCAGCAGATTAAGGCCCCCGGACAGGTTCTACAATGAGCAGTTCTTC. The chain employs TRBV7-8 and TRBJ2-1, with 7 bases in between that match TRBD1. V loses 6 bases at its end and J loses 3 bases; junction bases beyond the gene matches: 14. There are 17 amino acids in the CDR3, from cysteine to phenylalanine inclusive. Only the CDR3 part of the read is kept: 51 bases, read in frame from the first base. CDR1 SGHVS and CDR2 FQNEAQ were looked up in the germline V gene. The reference TRBV7-8 and TRBJ2-1 proteins fill in what lies around the CDR3, so the full variable domain reads GAGVSQSPRYKVAKRGQDVALRCDPISGHVSLFWYQQALGQGPEFLTYFQNEAQLDKSGLPSDRFFAERPEGSVSTLKIQRTQQEDSAVYLCASRLRPPDRFYNEQFFGPGTRLTVL.